These 3 T cell receptor beta chains were sequenced from one sample in a study of beta chain features in type 1 diabetes. The study's findings and limits: Type 1 diabetes patients had moderately but significantly shorter TCRB CDR3s in all four CD4+ subsets.

cDNA synthesis used the whole RNA isolate, giving expressed TCRB sequences. Profiling relied on immunoSEQ multiplex PCR, and the TCRdb table lists in-frame clones only, not all of them. There are about 740,000 clones in the sample; around an eighth occur only once, and roughly 0.022% lies in the top ten. Their target antigens are unknown. The sequenced sample was naive CD4+ T cells from blood. These receptors were obtained from a man aged 18 to 35 with type 1 diabetes.

The V gene is TRBV2, the J gene TRBJ1-5, with D perhaps matching TRBD1 (5 bases). Germline CDR1 reads SNHLY; CDR2 reads FYNNEI. This CDR3 is 14 amino acids long. V was trimmed by 2 bases and J by 2 bases, leaving 7 bases between them. The CDR3 reads CASSERGGNQPQHF. In DNA form, the CDR3 reads TGTGCCAGCAGTGAACGGGGGGGCAATCAGCCCCAGCATTTT.

This sequence joins TRBV5-1 and TRBJ2-3, with D unclear. This CDR3 region has 16 residues. V was cut by 4 bases and J by 1 base, with 16 bases left in between. Germline lookup yields CDR1 SGHRS and CDR2 YFSETQ. The CDR3 sequence: CASSVDVGAGTDTQYF. The CDR3 DNA reads as TGCGCCAGCAGCGTAGACGTCGGCGCGGGCACAGATACGCAGTATTTT.

This clone occurred a few times. V usage is TRBV27 and J usage is TRBJ2-5, with D perhaps being TRBD1 or TRBD2 (5 bases each). CDR1 is MNHEY and CDR2 is SMNVEV in the germline V gene (reference sequence). V was trimmed by 5 bases and J by 4 bases, leaving 17 bases between them. The CDR3 is 15 amino acids. CDR3 sequence: CASSQLLRDGETQYF. In DNA form, the CDR3 reads TGTGCCAGCAGTCAGCTCCTCAGGGACGGAGAGACCCAGTACTTC.